This T cell receptor beta chain appears in the sequencing data of a study of CD8 T cells in ankylosing spondylitis (dated 2017 in TCRdb). A note on the overall study: To find TCR variants linked to disease, the study profiled T cell receptor beta repertoires in ankylosing spondylitis patients and healthy donors. The full study cohort comprised approximately 23 ankylosing spondylitis patients and over 95 healthy donors. Peripheral blood was sampled, and synovial fluid was also collected from ankylosing spondylitis patients. Points the paper makes about the study in general: According to the report, matched synovial fluid samples from ankylosing spondylitis patients were significantly enriched for the disease-linked clones. The disease-linked clones showed a CD8+ phenotype and occurred at relatively low frequencies in peripheral blood. Some motif variants had previously been reported in the synovial fluid and blood of reactive arthritis patients, which suggests shared mechanisms of disease initiation. A TCR beta motif made up of several highly homologous amino acid variants appeared to be characteristic of blood from ankylosing spondylitis patients.

The sequencer listed for this sample is Illumina HiSeq 2500. TCR beta libraries were prepared by quantitative 5'-RACE with molecular barcodes. The authors' analysis ran thus. A new computational method based on a probabilistic model of VDJ rearrangement was used to identify disease-linked TCR variants. The public reads were run again by TCRdb, first through fastp at Q25 and then through MiXCR, and only productive beta chains were kept. Each entry merges the rows of one CDR3 protein and shows their most common DNA and genes. The V and J calls, along with clone size, are taken from TCRdb and not from the paper's own processing. The sample table shows roughly 200,000 distinct CDR3 sequences, and roughly 24% are seen once. The top ten clonotypes cover around 6.3% of the sample. This clonotype was seen repeatedly, ten times or more. Its antigen remains unidentified. A read error may account for a junction end that differs from germline.

Inclusive of the bounding cysteine and phenylalanine, the CDR3 is 13 residues long. The only DNA kept is the CDR3, 39 bases in frame from the first base. CDR1 and CDR2 are drawn from the germline V gene: MNHNS, SASEGT. The sequence was obtained from a male donor with ankylosing spondylitis or in good health (not recorded which). Material for sequencing was blood, either unsorted or a sorted T cell fraction (not recorded which). The sequence joins TRBV6-1 to TRBJ2-5, and possibly TRBD2, on 5 matching bases. In nucleotide form, the sequence is TGTGCCAGCAGTCAAGCGGCCCTAGAGACCCAGTACTTC. Its translation reads: CASSQAALETQYF.